This T cell receptor (beta chain) was identified during a study of blood T cell repertoires in COVID-19. TCRdb's table, derived via immunoSEQ multiplex PCR, lists solely in-frame clones and lacks some. The sample comprises tens of thousands of clones, roughly 91% of which are singletons, and approximately 15% rests with the top ten. The length of the CDR3 is 14 residues. Germline V lookup: CDR1 SGHAT, CDR2 FQNNGV. V was clipped by 5 bases and J by 0 bases, with 10 bases between them. The TCR comes from a man between 65 and 85 years old with active or convalescent COVID-19. The chain is built from TRBV11-2 and TRBJ1-2; no firm D call. Specimen: peripheral blood. CDR3 in DNA: TGTGCCAGCAGCCCACGGGATACTAACTATGGCTACACCTTC. As protein: CASSPRDTNYGYTF.